These 6 T cell receptor beta chains originate from one sample sequenced in a study of OX40 agonist ivuxolimab in advanced cancers. Sequencing was performed with immunoSEQ multiplex PCR; in TCRdb, only in-frame clones are kept and a portion is missing. The sample carries approximately 60,000 clones, 91% recorded once. Sequencing used CD4+ or CD8+ T cells sorted from blood, obtained in a trial of the OX40 agonist ivuxolimab. The receptors derive from an adult with an advanced solid tumor such as melanoma, head and neck, liver or kidney cancer.

The chain uses TRBV6-1 and TRBJ2-7, with D perhaps matching TRBD1 (5 bases). Germline CDR1 reads MNHNS; CDR2 reads SASEGT. The CDR3 length is 17 residues. The ends were cut back, 0 bases at V and 4 bases at J, with 19 bases in the middle. This CDR3 is CASSEASRARVGYEQYF. As DNA, the CDR3 is TGTGCCAGCAGTGAAGCCTCCCGGGCCAGGGTGGGGTACGAGCAGTACTTC.

V is TRBV28 and J is TRBJ2-7; the match to TRBD1 covers 8 bases. This CDR3 spans 14 amino acids. Germline lookup yields CDR1 MDHEN and CDR2 SYDVKM. The V segment lost 2 bases and the J segment 3 bases; nucleotides outside the gene matches: 3. The CDR3 loop reads CASSLPTGGYEQYF. The CDR3, as DNA: TGTGCCAGCAGTTTACCTACAGGGGGCTACGAGCAGTACTTC.

The V gene is TRBV5-1, the J gene TRBJ2-2; 8 bases map to TRBD2. CDR1 is SGHRS, CDR2 YFSETQ, per germline. V lost 0 bases and J lost 7; bases outside the gene matches: 8. CDR3 length: 16 amino acids. The CDR3 nucleotides are TGCGCCAGCAGCTTGGGGGACGGTAGCGGGAACGGGGAGCTGTTTTTT. Protein sequence: CASSLGDGSGNGELFF.

This chain uses TRBV5-1 with TRBJ2-3; D is uncertain. V lost 4 bases to trimming and J lost 0 bases, with 15 bases between them. This CDR3 comprises 16 residues. Germline CDR1 reads SGHRS; CDR2 reads YFSETQ. As DNA, the CDR3 is TGCGCCAGCAGCCCCGGTGTTACACTTAGCACAGATACGCAGTATTTT. It yields the protein CASSPGVTLSTDTQYF.

The chain couples TRBV10-1 to TRBJ2-7; perhaps TRBD2 as D (7 bases). Trimming took 0 bases from V and 7 from J, leaving 16 bases between them. Germline lookup yields CDR1 WNHNN and CDR2 SYGVQD (reference sequence). CDR3 length equals 15 residues. DNA of the CDR3: TGCGCCAGCAGTGAGTCGACAGGTCCGCGGGGGGAGCAGTACTTC. Translating gives CASSESTGPRGEQYF.

This chain links TRBV6-5 with TRBJ2-5; D is tentatively TRBD1 or TRBD2 (5 bases each). Germline CDR1 reads MNHEY; CDR2 reads SVGAGI. V gave up 2 bases and J gave up 4 bases, with 14 bases separating them. The CDR3 length is 15 residues. The CDR3 loop reads CASSYRGPRAETQYF. The DNA for the CDR3 is TGTGCCAGCAGTTACCGGGGCCCCAGAGCAGAGACCCAGTACTTC.